Shown below are 14 T cell receptor beta chains from a single sample sequenced in a study of cytomegalovirus exposure and HLA in healthy donors. A multiplex PCR was run with 60 Vbeta primers and 13 Jbeta primers. Clones were sequenced by immunoSEQ multiplex PCR, and TCRdb holds only the in-frame ones, with some missing. The sample has about 190,000 clones; around 67% are singletons. Material: PBMCs. The receptors shown here come from a woman aged 30 to 39 in good health and CMV-seropositive.

This clone was counted between two and nine times. The chain couples TRBV2 to TRBJ2-5, with 8 bases that match TRBD2. V was pared by 3 bases and J by 0 bases, with 6 bases of the junction left unmatched. CDR1 and CDR2 (germline): SNHLY, FYNNEI. CDR3 length: 16 residues. CDR3 DNA: TGTGCCAGCAGTGAGGGGAATAGCGGGAACCAAGAGACCCAGTACTTC. Translated: CASSEGNSGNQETQYF.

The chain uses TRBV28 and TRBJ1-2; no firm D call. The CDR3 spans 13 residues. From germline, CDR1 is MDHEN and CDR2 SYDVKM. V was shortened by 4 bases and J by 8 bases, with 14 bases between the two germline ends. CDR3 sequence: CASSSTSEWGYTF. CDR3 bases: TGTGCCAGCAGTTCCACTTCTGAATGGGGCTACACCTTC.

The chain recombines TRBV2 with TRBJ2-5; 7 bases match TRBD2. V gave up 3 bases and J gave up 7 bases; unmatched junction bases: 11. This CDR3 region has 15 residues. The germline gives CDR1 SNHLY, CDR2 FYNNEI. The CDR3 bases are TGTGCCAGCAGTGACTGGCGGGGGTCCTCAGTGACCCAGTACTTC. Its protein is CASSDWRGSSVTQYF.

This chain connects TRBV7-2 to TRBJ2-3, with 14 bases identical to TRBD2. There are 18 residues in the CDR3. V gave up 1 base and J gave up 4 bases; unmatched junction bases: 7. Germline V CDR1 and CDR2: SGHTA, FQGNSA. The CDR3 loop is CASSLGLAGGKVADTQYF. In DNA, the CDR3 is TGTGCCAGCAGCTTAGGACTAGCGGGAGGGAAAGTAGCAGATACGCAGTATTTT.

This clone showed up just a few times. The V call is TRBV6-1, the J call TRBJ2-3; D is possibly TRBD2 (7 bases). This CDR3 contains 15 residues. The V end was cut by 11 bases, the J end by 4 bases, with 22 bases between. Germline V CDR1 and CDR2: MNHNS, SASEGT. The CDR3 sequence is CAGGWRGEGPDTQYF. CDR3 in DNA: TGTGCCGGGGGGTGGAGGGGGGAGGGCCCAGATACGCAGTATTTT.

In this sample, this clone turned up a few times. The rearrangement links TRBV28 to TRBJ2-7; TRBD1 agrees at 7 bases. Per germline, CDR1 MDHEN and CDR2 SYDVKM. J lost 2 bases, V lost 6 bases, and 7 bases had no gene match. CDR3 length: 14 amino acids. CDR3 coding DNA: TGTGCCAGCAGAAGAGGGGGCACGACCTACGAGCAGTACTTC. Translating it yields CASRRGGTTYEQYF.

V is TRBV6-5 and J is TRBJ2-7; 12 nucleotides line up with TRBD2. There are 16 residues in the CDR3. Germline lookup yields CDR1 MNHEY and CDR2 SVGAGI. J gave up 3 bases and V 4 bases, and 7 bases lay outside the gene matches. CDR3 region: CASSFLRLAGVYEQYF. As DNA, the CDR3 is TGTGCCAGCAGTTTCCTCCGACTAGCGGGAGTCTACGAGCAGTACTTC.

The chain employs TRBV7-2 and TRBJ1-3, with D possibly being TRBD1 (5 bases). Germline CDR1 is SGHTA and CDR2 is FQGNSA. This CDR3 is 12 amino acids long. Trimming removed 2 bases at V and 11 bases at J, with 10 bases between. For the CDR3, the DNA is TGTGCCAGCAGCTTACGGAAACAGGCCATATATTTT. This gives the protein CASSLRKQAIYF.

This chain joins TRBV10-2 and TRBJ2-1, with 8 bases lining up with TRBD2. The CDR3 consists of 17 residues. Germline V lookup: CDR1 WSHSY, CDR2 SAAADI. V was clipped by 3 bases and J by 2 bases; unmatched bases: 9. CDR3 nucleotide sequence: TGCGCCAGCAGTGAAGGAAGCGGGAGAGAGACCTACAATGAGCAGTTCTTC. As protein: CASSEGSGRETYNEQFF.

The V call is TRBV12-5, the J call TRBJ2-3; 11 nucleotides align to TRBD2. CDR1 and CDR2 from the germline V gene are LGHNT and FRNRAP. The CDR3 extends over 18 amino acids. CDR3 nucleotides: TGTGTTGGGTTAGACAGGGTGTTAGCGGGAGGGTTATCTGGTACGCAGTATTTT. As protein: CVGLDRVLAGGLSGTQYF.

The rearrangement links TRBV6-1 to TRBJ2-2, with D possibly TRBD2 on 5 matching bases. CDR3 length equals 14 residues. The ends were cut back, 6 bases at V and 7 bases at J, with 15 bases in the middle. CDR1 and CDR2 from the germline V gene are MNHNS and SASEGT. The CDR3 reads CASRLALEGGELFF. DNA for the CDR3: TGTGCCAGCAGGCTAGCTCTCGAAGGCGGGGAGCTGTTTTTT.

This rearrangement joins TRBV11-3 to TRBJ2-1; 7 positions match TRBD2. V dropped 2 bases and J dropped 4; count of bases not matched to a gene: 5. Germline CDR1 reads SGHNT; CDR2 reads YENEEA. The CDR3 is 15 amino acids. The CDR3 here is CASSLMSGVYNEQFF. The DNA for the CDR3 is TGTGCCAGCAGCTTAATGAGCGGGGTGTACAATGAGCAGTTCTTC. Together with reference TRBV11-3 and TRBJ2-1, the CDR3 gives the full variable domain: EAGVVQSPRYKIIEKKQPVAFWCNPISGHNTLYWYLQNLGQGPELLIRYENEEAVDDSQLPKDRFSAERLKGVDSTLKIQPAELGDSAVYLCASSLMSGVYNEQFFGPGTRLTVL.

The chain couples TRBV19 to TRBJ2-2; 8 positions match TRBD2. The junction had 7 bases not matched to a gene; V was cut back by 9 bases and J by 4 bases. CDR1 LNHDA and CDR2 SQIVND come from the germline V gene (reference sequence). This CDR3 region has 14 residues. The CDR3 is CASVLAVGTGELFF. The DNA of the CDR3 is TGTGCCAGCGTACTAGCGGTCGGCACCGGGGAGCTGTTTTTT.

A single count supports this clone. The chain is built from TRBV28 and TRBJ1-1; the match to TRBD1 covers 9 bases. Germline loops: CDR1 MDHEN, CDR2 SYDVKM. This CDR3 contains 15 residues. V dropped 4 bases and J dropped 4; count of bases not matched to a gene: 7. The CDR3 sequence is CASSSYRGLATEAFF. In DNA, the CDR3 is TGTGCCAGCAGTTCCTACAGGGGGCTGGCCACTGAAGCTTTCTTT.